One and the same sample provided the 10 T cell receptor beta chains below, sequenced in a study of radiation and T cells in renal cell carcinoma. Time point indicated: blood 4 weeks post-SBRT, at nephrectomy. Treatment reported: 15 Gy SBRT to primary tumor, nephrectomy 4 weeks later. The assay was immunoSEQ multiplex PCR, and TCRdb's table has in-frame clones only and misses some. This sample yields 75,000 to 90,000 clones, of which about nine tenths are seen a single time; roughly 5.4% belongs to the top ten. Sequences were derived from blood, sampled from a patient whose treatment included radiotherapy and nephrectomy. The source of these receptors is a woman between 65 and 79 years old with renal cell carcinoma.

V usage is TRBV6-1 and J usage is TRBJ2-1, with D possibly matching TRBD1 (6 bases). Trimming removed 6 bases from V and 5 bases from J, with 17 bases in between. CDR1 and CDR2 (germline): MNHNS, SASEGT. The CDR3 extends over 15 amino acids. The CDR3 DNA reads as TGTGCCAGCAGCAAAGGGTCCCAGGGGAACAATGAGCAGTTCTTC. Protein sequence: CASSKGSQGNNEQFF.

The rearrangement links TRBV6-6 to TRBJ2-7; D perhaps matches TRBD1 (5 bases). The CDR3 length is 11 residues. Trimming left V 8 bases short and J 3 bases short, with 8 bases between. Germline CDR1 is MNHNY and CDR2 is SVGAGI (reference sequence). CDR3 region: CASGTGYEQYF. The CDR3 DNA reads as TGTGCCAGCGGAACAGGCTACGAGCAGTACTTC.

The CDR3 sequence: CASSQDPNRWGEQFF. For the CDR3, the DNA is TGTGCCAGCAGCCAAGACCCGAATAGGTGGGGCGAGCAGTTCTTC. The V call is TRBV4-2, the J call TRBJ2-1; TRBD1 might be the D (5 bases). Germline V gene sequence: CDR1 LGHNA, CDR2 YNFKEQ. The ends were cut back, 0 bases at V and 10 bases at J, with 16 bases in the middle. This CDR3 has 15 residues.

This chain connects TRBV10-3 to TRBJ1-1; no firm D call. With 2 bases removed from V and 1 base from J, the gap between germline ends came to 11 bases. The CDR3 extends over 15 amino acids. Germline CDR1 reads ENHRY; CDR2 reads SYGVKD. CDR3: CAISEGDPGNTEAFF. The DNA of the CDR3 is TGTGCCATCAGTGAGGGCGACCCTGGGAACACTGAAGCTTTCTTT.

This chain uses TRBV5-1 with TRBJ2-7, with D possibly matching TRBD1 (5 bases). V lost 4 bases, J lost 7 bases, and 18 bases lay in between. The CDR3 is 14 residues long. Germline V gene data show CDR1 as SGHRS and CDR2 as YFSETQ. The CDR3 reads CASSPDGALGEQYF. The CDR3 DNA reads as TGCGCCAGCAGCCCCGATGGGGCATTGGGGGAGCAGTACTTC.

V gene TRBV10-3 combines with J gene TRBJ1-1; tentatively, D is TRBD1 (6 bases). Germline CDR1 is ENHRY and CDR2 is SYGVKD. V gave up 2 bases and J gave up 5 bases, with 12 bases separating them. The CDR3 extends over 14 amino acids. CDR3 DNA: TGTGCCATCAGTGAGGTACGCAGGGGAACTGAAGCTTTCTTT. Residues: CAISEVRRGTEAFF.

The V gene is TRBV6-8, the J gene TRBJ2-7; weak D call: TRBD1 (6 bases). The CDR3 sequence is 14 residues long. Germline V lookup: CDR1 MNHGY, CDR2 SAAAGT. V was trimmed by 5 bases and J by 5 bases, leaving 16 bases between them. CDR3 nucleotide sequence: TGTGCCAGCAGTCACGGGACAACTGAGAACGAGCAGTACTTC. Protein sequence: CASSHGTTENEQYF.

The chain links TRBV19 to TRBJ1-1, with D perhaps matching TRBD1 (5 bases). V lost 3 bases, J lost 6 bases, and 20 bases lay in between. The germline CDR1 and CDR2 sequences are LNHDA and SQIVND (reference sequence). The CDR3 loop spans 16 amino acids. The CDR3 loop is CASSIHRGGGNAEAFF. DNA of the CDR3: TGTGCCAGTAGTATCCATCGTGGTGGGGGAAACGCTGAAGCTTTCTTT.

In this sample, this clone turned up once. This chain connects TRBV5-1 to TRBJ2-1; TRBD2 aligns across 7 bases. The trim removed 4 bases at V and 5 bases at J, leaving 3 bases unmatched. The CDR3 sequence is 13 residues long. Germline CDR1 reads SGHRS; CDR2 reads YFSETQ. The CDR3 sequence: CASSPGLDNEQFF. Here the CDR3 DNA reads TGCGCCAGCAGCCCCGGACTAGACAATGAGCAGTTCTTC.

The sample holds one count of this clone. The CDR3 DNA sequence: TGTGCCAGCAGCTTGCTGGGGACCTACGAGCAGTACTTC. Residues: CASSLLGTYEQYF. This chain uses TRBV7-2 with TRBJ2-7; D is uncertain. CDR3 length: 13 residues. V lost 3 bases to trimming and J lost 2 bases, with 8 bases between them. Germline V gene lookup returns CDR1 SGHTA and CDR2 FQGNSA.